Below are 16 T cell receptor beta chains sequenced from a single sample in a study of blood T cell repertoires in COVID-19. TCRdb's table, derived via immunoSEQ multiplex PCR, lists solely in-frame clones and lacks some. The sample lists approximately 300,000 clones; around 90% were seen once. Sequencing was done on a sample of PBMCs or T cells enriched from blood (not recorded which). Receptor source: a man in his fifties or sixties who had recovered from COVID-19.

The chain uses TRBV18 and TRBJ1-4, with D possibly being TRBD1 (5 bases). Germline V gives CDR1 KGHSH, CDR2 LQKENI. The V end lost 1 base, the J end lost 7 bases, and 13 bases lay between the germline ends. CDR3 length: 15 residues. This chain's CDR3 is CASSPLRDVAEKLFF. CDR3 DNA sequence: TGTGCCAGCTCACCACTCAGGGATGTGGCTGAAAAACTGTTTTTT.

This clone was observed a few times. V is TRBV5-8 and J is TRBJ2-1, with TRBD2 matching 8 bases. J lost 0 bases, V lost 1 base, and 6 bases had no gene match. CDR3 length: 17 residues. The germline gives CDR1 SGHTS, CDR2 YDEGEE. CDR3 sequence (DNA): TGTGCCAGCAGCTTGTATGAGCGGGGGAGCTCCTACAATGAGCAGTTCTTC. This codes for CASSLYERGSSYNEQFF.

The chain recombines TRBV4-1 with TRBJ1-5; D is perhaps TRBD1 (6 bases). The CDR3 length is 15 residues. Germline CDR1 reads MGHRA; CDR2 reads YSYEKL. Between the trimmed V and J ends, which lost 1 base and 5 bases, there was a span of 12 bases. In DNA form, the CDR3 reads TGCGCCAGCAGCCAAGGGGGGGGGCCGTATCAGCCCCAGCATTTT. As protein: CASSQGGGPYQPQHF.

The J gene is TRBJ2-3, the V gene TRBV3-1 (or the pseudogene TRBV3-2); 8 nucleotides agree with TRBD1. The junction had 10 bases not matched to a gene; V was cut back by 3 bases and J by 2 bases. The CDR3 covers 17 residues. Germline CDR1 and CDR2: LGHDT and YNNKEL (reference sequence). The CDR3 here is CASSQQDRDGNTDTQYF. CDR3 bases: TGTGCCAGCAGCCAGCAGGACAGGGATGGGAACACAGATACGCAGTATTTT.

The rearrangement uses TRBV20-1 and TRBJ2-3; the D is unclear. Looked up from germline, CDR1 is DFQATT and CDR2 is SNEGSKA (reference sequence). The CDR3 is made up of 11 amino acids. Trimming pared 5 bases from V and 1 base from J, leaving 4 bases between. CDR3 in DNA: TGCAGTGCTGGCCGCACAGATACGCAGTATTTT. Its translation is CSAGRTDTQYF.

This CDR3 reads CASSQDYWREAFF. The CDR3 coding sequence is TGTGCCAGCAGCCAAGATTATTGGAGGGAAGCTTTCTTT. The V gene is TRBV14, the J gene TRBJ1-1, with D unclear. This CDR3 spans 13 amino acids. Germline lookup yields CDR1 SGHDN and CDR2 FVKESK. Trimming took off 0 bases at V and 8 bases at J, with 10 bases between the two ends.

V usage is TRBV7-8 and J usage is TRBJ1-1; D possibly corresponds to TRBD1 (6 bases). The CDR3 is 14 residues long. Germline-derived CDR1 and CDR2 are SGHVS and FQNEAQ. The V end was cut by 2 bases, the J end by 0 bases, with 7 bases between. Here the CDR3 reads CASSLWDMNTEAFF. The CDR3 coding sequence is TGTGCCAGCAGCTTATGGGACATGAACACTGAAGCTTTCTTT.

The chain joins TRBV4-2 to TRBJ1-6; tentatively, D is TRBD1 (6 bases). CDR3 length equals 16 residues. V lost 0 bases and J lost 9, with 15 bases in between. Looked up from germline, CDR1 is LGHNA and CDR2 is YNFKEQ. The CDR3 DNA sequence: TGTGCCAGCAGCCAAGACCTAACTCGGACAGTTTCACCCCTCCACTTT. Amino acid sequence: CASSQDLTRTVSPLHF.

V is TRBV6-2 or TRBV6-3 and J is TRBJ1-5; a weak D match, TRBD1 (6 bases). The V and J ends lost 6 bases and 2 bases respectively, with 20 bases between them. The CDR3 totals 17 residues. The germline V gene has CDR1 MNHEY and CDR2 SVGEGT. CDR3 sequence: CASSHYRQADGNQPQHF. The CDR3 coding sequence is TGTGCCAGCAGCCACTACAGACAGGCGGATGGCAATCAGCCCCAGCATTTT.

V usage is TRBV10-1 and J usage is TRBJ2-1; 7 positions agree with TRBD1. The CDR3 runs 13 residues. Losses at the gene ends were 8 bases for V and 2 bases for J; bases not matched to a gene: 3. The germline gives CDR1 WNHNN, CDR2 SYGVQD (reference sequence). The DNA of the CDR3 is TGCGCCAGCCAGGGGGACCCCTACAATGAGCAGTTCTTC. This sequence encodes CASQGDPYNEQFF.

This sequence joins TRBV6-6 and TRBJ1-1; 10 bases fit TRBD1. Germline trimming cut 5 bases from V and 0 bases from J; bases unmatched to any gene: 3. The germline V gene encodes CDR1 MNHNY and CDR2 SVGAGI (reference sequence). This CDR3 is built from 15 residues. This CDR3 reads CASSRDRGMNTEAFF. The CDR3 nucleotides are TGTGCCAGCAGTAGGGACAGGGGAATGAACACTGAAGCTTTCTTT.

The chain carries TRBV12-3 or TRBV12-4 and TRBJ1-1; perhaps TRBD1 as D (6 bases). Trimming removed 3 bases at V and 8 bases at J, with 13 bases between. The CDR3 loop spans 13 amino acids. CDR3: CASSFQGQREAFF. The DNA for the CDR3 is TGTGCCAGCAGTTTTCAGGGGCAGCGGGAAGCTTTCTTT.

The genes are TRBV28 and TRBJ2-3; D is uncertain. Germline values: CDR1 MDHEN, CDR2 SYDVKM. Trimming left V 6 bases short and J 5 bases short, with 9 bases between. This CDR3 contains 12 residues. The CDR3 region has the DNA TGTGCCAGCAGCCCTGCGAGAGATACGCAGTATTTT. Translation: CASSPARDTQYF.

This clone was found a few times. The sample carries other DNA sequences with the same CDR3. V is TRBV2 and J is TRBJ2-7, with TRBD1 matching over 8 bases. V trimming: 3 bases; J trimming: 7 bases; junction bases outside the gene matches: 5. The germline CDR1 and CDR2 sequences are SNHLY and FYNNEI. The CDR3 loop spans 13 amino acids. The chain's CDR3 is CASSEDRVREQYF. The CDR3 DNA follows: TGTGCCAGCAGTGAGGACAGGGTAAGGGAGCAGTACTTC.

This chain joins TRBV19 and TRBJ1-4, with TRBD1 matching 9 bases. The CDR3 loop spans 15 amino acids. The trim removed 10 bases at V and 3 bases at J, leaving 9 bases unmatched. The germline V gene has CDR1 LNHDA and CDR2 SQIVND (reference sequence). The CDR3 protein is CATSGQGRSNEKLFF. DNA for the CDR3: TGTGCCACCTCGGGACAGGGTCGGTCTAATGAAAAACTGTTTTTT.

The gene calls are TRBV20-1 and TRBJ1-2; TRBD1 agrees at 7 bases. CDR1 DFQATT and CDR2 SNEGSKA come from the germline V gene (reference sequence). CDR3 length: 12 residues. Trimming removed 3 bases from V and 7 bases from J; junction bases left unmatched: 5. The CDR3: CSASLDRSGYTF. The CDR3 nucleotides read TGCAGTGCTAGTTTGGACAGGTCTGGCTACACCTTC.